This T cell receptor (beta chain) was observed in a study of blood T cell repertoires in COVID-19. This clone was seen just once. CDR1 and CDR2 from the germline V gene are SGHNT and YYREEE (reference sequence). The CDR3 length is 16 residues. J lost 9 bases, V lost 6 bases, and 16 bases had no gene match. Data came from immunoSEQ multiplex PCR; TCRdb stores just in-frame clones and leaves some out. The table shows fewer than 400,000 clones, with 85% occurring only once. The rearrangement links TRBV5-4 to TRBJ2-1, with TRBD2 matching 9 bases. The sample taken for sequencing was PBMCs or T cells enriched from blood (not recorded which). The source is a woman in her twenties or thirties who had been exposed to COVID-19. The CDR3 DNA follows: TGTGCCAGCATTTCGATAGCGGGGGTACCACCCTTTGAGCAGTTCTTC. It codes for CASISIAGVPPFEQFF.